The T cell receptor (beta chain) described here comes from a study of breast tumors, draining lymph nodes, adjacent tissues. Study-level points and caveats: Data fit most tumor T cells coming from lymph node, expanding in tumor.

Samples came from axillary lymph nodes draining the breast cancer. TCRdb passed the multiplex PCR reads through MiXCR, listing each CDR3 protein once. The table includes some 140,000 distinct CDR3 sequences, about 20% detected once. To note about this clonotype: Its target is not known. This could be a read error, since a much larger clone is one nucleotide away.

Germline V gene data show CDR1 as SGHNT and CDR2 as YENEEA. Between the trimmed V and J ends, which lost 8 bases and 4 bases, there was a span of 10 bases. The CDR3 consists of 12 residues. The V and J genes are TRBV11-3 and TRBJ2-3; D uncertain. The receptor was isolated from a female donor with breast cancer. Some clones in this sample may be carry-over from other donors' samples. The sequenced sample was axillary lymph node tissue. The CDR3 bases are TGTGCCAGCGGCTACCTTTCAGATACGCAGTATTTT. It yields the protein CASGYLSDTQYF. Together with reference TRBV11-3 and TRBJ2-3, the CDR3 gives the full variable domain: EAGVVQSPRYKIIEKKQPVAFWCNPISGHNTLYWYLQNLGQGPELLIRYENEEAVDDSQLPKDRFSAERLKGVDSTLKIQPAELGDSAVYLCASGYLSDTQYFGPGTRLTVL.